Detailed here is one T cell receptor (beta chain). Its antigen is not known. The data originate from a study of PD-1 blockade in classical Hodgkin lymphoma. Looking at the study overall: Patients received nivolumab 3 mg/kg intravenously every 2 weeks. Whole-study results and caveats: Repertoire difference causes, possibly disease activity or prior therapy, remain undefined. Before treatment, TCR diversity in newly diagnosed patients was reportedly lower than in healthy donors.

Sequenced by immunoSEQ multiplex PCR; TCRdb stores in-frame clones only, minus some. The table lists 47,000 or so clones, roughly 73% of them singletons. V dropped 5 bases and J dropped 6; count of bases not matched to a gene: 4. Germline V gene data show CDR1 as SGHRS and CDR2 as YFSETQ. The length of the CDR3 is 12 residues. Every patient relapsed after autologous stem cell transplantation, and brentuximab vedotin exposure varied. Sample: peripheral blood mononuclear cells (PBMCs), taken at baseline. This chain links TRBV5-1 with TRBJ2-7, with TRBD1 identical over 8 bases. The receptor was derived from a human donor with classical Hodgkin lymphoma. This CDR3 reads CASSHGQGEQYF. The CDR3 nucleotides are TGCGCCAGCAGTCACGGACAGGGCGAGCAGTACTTC. Filled out from reference TRBV5-1 and TRBJ2-7, the complete variable domain reads KAGVTQTPRYLIKTRGQQVTLSCSPISGHRSVSWYQQTPGQGLQFLFEYFSETQRNKGNFPGRFSGRQFSNSRSEMNVSTLELGDSALYLCASSHGQGEQYFGPGTRLTVT.